Below are 10 T cell receptor beta chains sequenced from a single sample in a study of identical twins. Each CDR3 protein is one row after TCRdb ran MiXCR on the 5' RACE reads. The repertoire holds 400,000 to 550,000 distinct CDR3 sequences, with 22% as singletons. These records were also assigned to another study, of T cells expressing NK-cell markers.

Sequencing used CD4+ T cells sorted from blood. The receptors originated from a woman younger than 35 in good health.

This clonotype was seen a handful of times. The V call is TRBV4-1, the J call TRBJ2-4, with 15 bases that match TRBD2. V shed 0 bases and J 1 base; nucleotides not matched to a gene: 10. Germline V gives CDR1 MGHRA, CDR2 YSYEKL. CDR3 length equals 21 residues. CDR3 nucleotide sequence: TGCGCCAGCAGCCAAGATCCTCCGGGACTAGCGGGGGGACGCGCCAAAAACATTCAGTACTTC. Its protein is CASSQDPPGLAGGRAKNIQYF.

This clonotype was detected ten times or more. This CDR3 reads CASSLDILSEQYF. In DNA form, the CDR3 reads TGTGCCAGCAGTTTAGACATTCTGAGCGAGCAGTACTTC. This chain connects TRBV12-3 or TRBV12-4 to TRBJ2-7, with D hard to call. CDR3 length: 13 residues. Between the trimmed V and J ends, which lost 1 base and 6 bases, there was a span of 10 bases.

This clonotype was found once. The chain couples TRBV7-9 to TRBJ2-7; 12 bases map to TRBD1. The CDR3 length is 15 residues. Germline CDR1 reads SEHNR; CDR2 reads FQNEAQ (reference sequence). V shed 4 bases and J 9 bases; nucleotides not matched to a gene: 10. Written as DNA, the CDR3 is TGTGCCAGCAGCTCCGCCGGGACAGGGGGCCTAGGGCAGTACTTC. Translated, it gives CASSSAGTGGLGQYF.

This clonotype has just a few counts. Its ends do not fully match the called genes, so a read error is possible. The chain employs TRBV2 and TRBJ2-7; weak D call: TRBD2 (6 bases). Germline lookup yields CDR1 SNHLY and CDR2 FYNNEI. This CDR3 contains 11 residues. CDR3 in amino acids: CASSVLHGGDF. As DNA, the CDR3 is TGTGCCAGCAGTGTACTCCACGGAGGGGACTTC.

The chain employs TRBV29-1 and TRBJ2-1; D unclear. Per germline, CDR1 SQVTM and CDR2 ANQGSEA. V was trimmed by 7 bases and J by 0 bases, leaving 16 bases between them. The CDR3 runs to 15 residues. The CDR3 spells CSARQGYSSYNEQFF. The CDR3 bases are TGCAGCGCCCGGCAAGGGTATAGCTCCTACAATGAGCAGTTCTTC.

The chain employs TRBV12-3 or TRBV12-4 and TRBJ2-3; TRBD2 agrees at 9 bases. The CDR3 runs to 15 residues. J gave up 3 bases and V 10 bases, and 11 bases lay outside the gene matches. CDR3 sequence (DNA): TGTGCCATCACGGCTGGGCGGGGGGGGACAGATACGCAGTATTTT. Translation: CAITAGRGGTDTQYF.

The sample holds many counts of this clonotype. The chain has TRBV10-3 and TRBJ2-5; 7 nucleotides agree with TRBD2. The CDR3 length is 14 residues. The trim removed 10 bases at V and 5 bases at J, leaving 13 bases unmatched. Per the germline V gene, CDR1 is ENHRY and CDR2 is SYGVKD. This CDR3 reads CATASGLQGETQYF. Here the CDR3 DNA reads TGTGCCACCGCTAGCGGCCTCCAAGGGGAGACCCAGTACTTC.

CDR3 loop: CASSRTGEAFF. The CDR3 nucleotides read TGTGCCAGCAGCCGGACAGGGGAAGCTTTCTTT. The chain uses TRBV11-2 and TRBJ1-1; TRBD1 matches at 8 bases. This CDR3 comprises 11 residues. J was trimmed by 8 bases and V by 5 bases; bases with no gene match: 1. Germline V lookup: CDR1 SGHAT, CDR2 FQNNGV.

This clonotype was detected only a few times. The chain uses TRBV20-1 and TRBJ2-5, with TRBD1 identical over 7 bases. This CDR3 has 13 amino acids. V trimming: 6 bases; J trimming: 3 bases; junction bases outside the gene matches: 7. Germline V gene data show CDR1 as DFQATT and CDR2 as SNEGSKA (reference sequence). The CDR3 DNA follows: TGCAGTGCCAAGGGACAGACCAAAGAGACCCAGTACTTC. Encoded protein: CSAKGQTKETQYF.

The sample holds a few counts of this clonotype. The chain combines TRBV6-2 or TRBV6-3 with TRBJ2-1; D not certain. V lost 6 bases, J lost 0 bases, and 6 bases lay in between. Germline V CDR1 and CDR2: MNHEY, SVGEGT. CDR3 size: 13 residues. CDR3: CASRSSSYNEQFF. CDR3 DNA sequence: TGTGCCAGCAGAAGTAGCTCCTACAATGAGCAGTTCTTC.